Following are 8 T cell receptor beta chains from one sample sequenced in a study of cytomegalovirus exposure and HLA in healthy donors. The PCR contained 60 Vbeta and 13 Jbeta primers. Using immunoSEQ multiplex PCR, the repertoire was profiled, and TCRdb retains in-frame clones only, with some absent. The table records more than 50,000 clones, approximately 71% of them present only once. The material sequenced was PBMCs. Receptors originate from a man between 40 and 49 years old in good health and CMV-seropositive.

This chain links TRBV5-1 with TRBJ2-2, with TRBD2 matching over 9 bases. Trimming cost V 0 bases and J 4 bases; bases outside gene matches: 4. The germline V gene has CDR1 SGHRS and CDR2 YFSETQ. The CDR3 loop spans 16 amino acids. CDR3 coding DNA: TGCGCCAGCAGCTTGGGGGTAGCGGGGGCCACCGGGGAGCTGTTTTTT. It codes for CASSLGVAGATGELFF.

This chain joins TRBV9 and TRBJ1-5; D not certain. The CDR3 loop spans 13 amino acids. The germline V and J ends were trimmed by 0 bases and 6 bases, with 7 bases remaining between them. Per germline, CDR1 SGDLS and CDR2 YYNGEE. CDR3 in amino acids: CASSVDLSQPQHF. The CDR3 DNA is TGTGCCAGCAGCGTAGACTTAAGTCAGCCCCAGCATTTT.

The CDR3 DNA reads TGTGCCAGCAGCCTCGGGACTAGCGGGTCGTACGAGCAGTACTTC. This encodes CASSLGTSGSYEQYF. This sequence joins TRBV7-9 and TRBJ2-7, with TRBD2 matching 12 bases. CDR1 is SEHNR, CDR2 FQNEAQ, per germline (reference sequence). V gave up 5 bases and J gave up 4 bases; unmatched junction bases: 6. The CDR3 runs 15 residues.

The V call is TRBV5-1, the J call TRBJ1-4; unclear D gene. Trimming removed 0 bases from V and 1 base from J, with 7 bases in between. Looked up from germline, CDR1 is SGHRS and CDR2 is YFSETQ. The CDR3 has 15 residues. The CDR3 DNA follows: TGCGCCAGCAGCTTGGACGGGAAAACTAATGAAAAACTGTTTTTT. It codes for CASSLDGKTNEKLFF.

The CDR3 coding sequence is TGTGCCAGCAGAGGGAGGGGGACAGGGGGCGAACCGTTCTTC. Its protein is CASRGRGTGGEPFF. The chain recombines TRBV2 with TRBJ2-1; 12 nucleotides align to TRBD1. CDR3 length equals 14 residues. With 6 bases clipped from V and 15 bases from J, the junction kept 12 bases outside the gene matches. The germline gives CDR1 SNHLY, CDR2 FYNNEI.

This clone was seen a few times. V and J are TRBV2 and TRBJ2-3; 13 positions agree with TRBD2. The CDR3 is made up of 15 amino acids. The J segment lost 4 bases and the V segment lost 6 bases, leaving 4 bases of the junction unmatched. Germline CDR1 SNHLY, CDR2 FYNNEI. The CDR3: CASSRLAGGPDTQYF. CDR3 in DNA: TGTGCCAGCAGCCGACTAGCGGGGGGACCAGATACGCAGTATTTT.

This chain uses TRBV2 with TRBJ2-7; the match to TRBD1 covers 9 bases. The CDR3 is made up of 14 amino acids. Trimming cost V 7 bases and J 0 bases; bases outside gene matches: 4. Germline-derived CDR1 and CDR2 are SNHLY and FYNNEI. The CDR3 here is CASKRDRDSYEQYF. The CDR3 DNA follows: TGTGCCAGCAAGCGGGACAGGGACTCCTACGAGCAGTACTTC.

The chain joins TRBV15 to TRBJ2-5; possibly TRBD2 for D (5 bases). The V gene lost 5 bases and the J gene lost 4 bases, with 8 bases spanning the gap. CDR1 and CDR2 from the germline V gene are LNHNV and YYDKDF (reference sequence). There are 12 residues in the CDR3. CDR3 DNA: TGTGCCACCAGCCGAGGGCCAGAGACCCAGTACTTC. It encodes CATSRGPETQYF. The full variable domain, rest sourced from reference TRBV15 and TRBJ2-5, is DAMVIQNPRYQVTQFGKPVTLSCSQTLNHNVMYWYQQKSSQAPKLLFHYYDKDFNNEADTPDNFQSRRPNTSFCFLDIRSPGLGDTAMYLCATSRGPETQYFGPGTRLLVL.